This is a list of T cell receptor beta chains from one sample in a study of regulatory T cells in long-lasting Graves disease. TCRdb re-called the multiplex PCR reads through MiXCR, storing one row per CDR3 protein. Seen here are 300,000 to 400,000 distinct CDR3 sequences, 16% observed once, and the top ten hold 30%. This sample also appeared in a second study, on T cells in Graves' hyperthyroidism and ophthalmopathy.

The sequenced sample was peripheral blood mononuclear cells (PBMCs), obtained at new diagnosis, from a patient treated with antithyroid drugs. All receptors derive from a man aged 35 to 55 with Graves disease. CDR3s include the opening cysteine and the closing phenylalanine or tryptophan. Fields, in order: J gene, V gene, D gene, clone size, CDR3 DNA, CDR3 protein. A D gene is named only where the DNA matches it firmly. Size is omitted from some rows. Given values are once, few, many or a class for expanded clones.

>TRBJ1-1|TRBV30|-|-
TGTGCCTGGAGTGTAACCGCGGGCGACACTGAAGCTTTCTTT
CAWSVTAGDTEAFF
>TRBJ2-5|TRBV25-1|-|few
TGTGCCAGCAGTGAGGAGGAGTTTGGAGAGACCCAGTACTTC
CASSEEEFGETQYF
>TRBJ1-1|TRBV7-3|-|-
TGTGCCAGCAGTAGGAGCAGGATGGGGCACACTGAAGCTTTCTTT
CASSRSRMGHTEAFF
>TRBJ1-1|TRBV11-2|TRBD1|-
TGTGCCAGCAGCGGATGGACAGGGAACACTGAAGCTTTCTTT
CASSGWTGNTEAFF
>TRBJ2-1|TRBV9|TRBD1|-
TGTGCCAGCAGCGTTGAGACAGGGCTCGATGAGCAGTTCTTC
CASSVETGLDEQFF
>TRBJ1-5|TRBV25-1|-|few
TGTGCCAGCAGTCAGGGGTCGACGCCCCAGCATTTT
CASSQGSTPQHF
>TRBJ1-6|TRBV18|-|many
TGTGCCAGCTCACCACGGGGAAGCTATAATTCACCCCTCCACTTT
CASSPRGSYNSPLHF
>TRBJ2-7|TRBV7-2|TRBD2|-
TGTGCCAGCAGCTTATTTATCAGGATAGCGGGAGGGGGCCACGAGCAGTACTTC
CASSLFIRIAGGGHEQYF
>TRBJ2-3|TRBV7-9|-|-
TGTGCCAGCAGCAAAGGGGTCAGTTCTAGATTCACAGATACGCAGTATTTT
CASSKGVSSRFTDTQYF
>TRBJ2-7|TRBV3-1|-|many
TGTGCCAGCAGCCAAGCCCACAGGGACTCCGAGCAGTACTTC
CASSQAHRDSEQYF
>TRBJ2-7|TRBV4-1|TRBD1|-
TGCGCCAGCACAGAAGACAGGGTAAACAATGAGCAGTACTTC
CASTEDRVNNEQYF
>TRBJ2-2|TRBV5-1|TRBD2|-
TGCGCCAGCAGCAGAAGCGGGGACGGCGGGGAGCTGTTTTTT
CASSRSGDGGELFF
>TRBJ2-7|TRBV7-2|-|-
TGTGCCAGCAGCAAAAACAGGGTCCAGGCTTACGAGCAGTACTTC
CASSKNRVQAYEQYF
>TRBJ2-4|TRBV28|-|-
TGTGCCAGCAGTTACCCCTCGGAGGGTGGGAACATTCAGTACTTC
CASSYPSEGGNIQYF
>TRBJ1-1|TRBV14|TRBD1|-
TGTGCCAGCAGCCAATTACCCAGGGGGGGGACTGAAGCTTTCTTT
CASSQLPRGGTEAFF
>TRBJ1-4|TRBV20-1|-|-
TGCAGTGCGAGGGGTCGGGCTGGGGAAAAACTGTTTTTT
CSARGRAGEKLFF
>TRBJ1-5|TRBV7-6|-|many
TGTGCCAGCAGCTTAGAGGGCAGGGGAAGCAATCAGCCCCAGCATTTT
CASSLEGRGSNQPQHF
>TRBJ2-7|TRBV7-2|TRBD2|-
TGTGCCAGCAGCCTTGGGGCTAGCGGGATCTACGAGCAGTACTTC
CASSLGASGIYEQYF
>TRBJ1-2|TRBV19|-|-
TGTGCCACGACGGACCTCTATGGCTACACCTTC
CATTDLYGYTF
>TRBJ2-3|TRBV11-3|-|many
TGTGCCAGCAGCTTCGGGAAAACAGGGTCAGATACGCAGTATTTT
CASSFGKTGSDTQYF
>TRBJ2-3|TRBV27|-|many
TGTGCCAGCAGTTTATCCGCCTACAGGGCGGATACGCAGTATTTT
CASSLSAYRADTQYF
>TRBJ2-2|TRBV6-1|-|many
TGTGCCAGCAAGCAGGTGACCGGGGAGCTGTTTTTT
CASKQVTGELFF
>TRBJ1-4|TRBV7-9|-|few
TGTGCCAGCAGCCAAATCCGGACAGCTTCGAATGAAAAACTGTTTTTT
CASSQIRTASNEKLFF
>TRBJ2-1|TRBV5-1|TRBD2|-
TGCGCCAGCGGGGTAGCGGGGGCTTCCAATGAGCAGTTCTTC
CASGVAGASNEQFF
>TRBJ2-2|TRBV5-1|-|-
TGCGCCAGCAGCTTCATCGGGAACACCGGGGAGCTGTTTTTT
CASSFIGNTGELFF
>TRBJ1-3|TRBV20-1|-|many
TGCAGTGGGGGGGTCGGAAACACCATATATTTT
CSGGVGNTIYF
>TRBJ2-1|TRBV6-1|-|many
TGTGCCAGCAGCCCCGGGAGCTCCTACAATGAGCAGTTCTTC
CASSPGSSYNEQFF
>TRBJ2-1|TRBV5-1|-|many
TGCGCCAGCAGCGATTCGGCAGATTACAATGAGCAGTTCTTC
CASSDSADYNEQFF
>TRBJ2-5|TRBV7-6|TRBD2|-
TGTGCCAGCAGCTCCTCTCCCCCGGGACTAGCGGGGGTGCTCCAAGAGACCCAGTACTTC
CASSSSPPGLAGVLQETQYF